This T cell receptor (beta chain) was retrieved from a study of T cell responses to AZD1222 COVID-19 vaccine. Overall study results and limits: Donor demographics were predominantly white British with a female majority; clonal diversity may be underestimated. Along spike, vaccine-associated CD4 TCRs were found throughout, with dominance at 160-218 and 743-854.

Note on this clone: Its antigen is not known.

Clones were sequenced by immunoSEQ multiplex PCR, and TCRdb holds only the in-frame ones, with some missing. The sample yields around 140,000 clones, under 90% seen once. The sample here was peripheral blood, taken 28 days after the second AZD1222 dose. The TCR comes from an adult who received the AZD1222 COVID-19 vaccine.

CDR3 sequence: CATSDPRTSGNTQFF. The CDR3 DNA is TGTGCCACCAGTGATCCCCGGACTAGCGGGAATACTCAGTTCTTC. The rearrangement uses TRBV24-1 and TRBJ2-1, with TRBD2 identical over 12 bases. Looked up from germline, CDR1 is KGHDR and CDR2 is SFDVKD. The CDR3 runs to 15 residues. The V segment lost 3 bases and the J segment 13 bases; nucleotides outside the gene matches: 9.